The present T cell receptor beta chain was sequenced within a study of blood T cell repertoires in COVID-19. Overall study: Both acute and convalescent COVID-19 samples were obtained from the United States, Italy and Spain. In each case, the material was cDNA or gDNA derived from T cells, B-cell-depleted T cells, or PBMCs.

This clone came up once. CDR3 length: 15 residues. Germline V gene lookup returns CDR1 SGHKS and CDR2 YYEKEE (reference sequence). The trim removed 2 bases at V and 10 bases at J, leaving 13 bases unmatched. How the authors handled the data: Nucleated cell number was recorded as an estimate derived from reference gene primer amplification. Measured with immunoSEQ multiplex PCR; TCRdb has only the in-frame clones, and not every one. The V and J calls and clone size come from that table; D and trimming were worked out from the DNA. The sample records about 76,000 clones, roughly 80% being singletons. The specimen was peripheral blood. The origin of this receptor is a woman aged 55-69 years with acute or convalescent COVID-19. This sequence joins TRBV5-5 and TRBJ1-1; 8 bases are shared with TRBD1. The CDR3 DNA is TGTGCCAGCAGCTTAAATCTTGACAGGGGCTTCGGAGCTTTCTTT. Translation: CASSLNLDRGFGAFF.